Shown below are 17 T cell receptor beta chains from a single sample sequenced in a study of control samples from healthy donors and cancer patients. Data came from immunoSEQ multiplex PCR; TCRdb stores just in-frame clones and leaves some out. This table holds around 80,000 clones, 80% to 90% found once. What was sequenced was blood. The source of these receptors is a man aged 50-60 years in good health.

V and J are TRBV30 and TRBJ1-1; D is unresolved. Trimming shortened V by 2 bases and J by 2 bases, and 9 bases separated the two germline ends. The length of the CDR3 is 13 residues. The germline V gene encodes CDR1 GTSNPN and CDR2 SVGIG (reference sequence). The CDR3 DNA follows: TGTGCCTGGAGTCTTACAAGAAACACTGAAGCTTTCTTT. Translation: CAWSLTRNTEAFF.

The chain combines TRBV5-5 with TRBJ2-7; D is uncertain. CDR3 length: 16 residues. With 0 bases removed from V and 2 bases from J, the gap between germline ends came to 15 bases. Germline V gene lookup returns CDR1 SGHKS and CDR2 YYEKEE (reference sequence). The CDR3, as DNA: TGTGCCAGCAGCTTGGCCTTAACAGCAAGGGCCTACGAGCAGTACGTC. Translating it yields CASSLALTARAYEQYV.

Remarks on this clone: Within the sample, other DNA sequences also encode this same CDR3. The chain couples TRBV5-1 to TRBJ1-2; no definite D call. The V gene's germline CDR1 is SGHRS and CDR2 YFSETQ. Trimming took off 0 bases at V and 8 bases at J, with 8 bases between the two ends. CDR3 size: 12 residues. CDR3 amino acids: CASSLDADGYTF. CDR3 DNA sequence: TGCGCCAGCAGCTTGGATGCAGACGGCTACACCTTC.

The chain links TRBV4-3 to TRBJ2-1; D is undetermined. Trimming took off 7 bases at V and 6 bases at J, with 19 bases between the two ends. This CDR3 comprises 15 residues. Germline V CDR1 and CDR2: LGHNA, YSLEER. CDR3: CASTEFFASSNEQFF. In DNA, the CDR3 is TGCGCCAGCACCGAATTTTTCGCGAGCTCCAATGAGCAGTTCTTC.

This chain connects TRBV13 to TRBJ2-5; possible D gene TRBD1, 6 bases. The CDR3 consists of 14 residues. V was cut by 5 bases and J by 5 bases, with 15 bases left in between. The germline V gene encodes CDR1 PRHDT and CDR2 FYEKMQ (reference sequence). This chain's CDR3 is CASSETGSLETQYF. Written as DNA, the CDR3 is TGTGCCAGCAGCGAAACAGGGAGTTTGGAGACCCAGTACTTC.

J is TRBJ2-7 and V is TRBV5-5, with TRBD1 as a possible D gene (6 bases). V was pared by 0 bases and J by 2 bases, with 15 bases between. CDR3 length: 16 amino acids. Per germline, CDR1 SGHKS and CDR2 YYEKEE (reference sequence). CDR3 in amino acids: CASSLATGYTPYEQYF. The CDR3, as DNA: TGTGCCAGCAGCTTGGCAACAGGGTATACACCCTACGAGCAGTACTTC.

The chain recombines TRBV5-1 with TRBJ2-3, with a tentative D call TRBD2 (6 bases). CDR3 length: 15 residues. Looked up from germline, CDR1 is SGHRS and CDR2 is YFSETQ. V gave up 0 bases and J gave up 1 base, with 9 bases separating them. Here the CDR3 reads CASSLGTGGTDTQYF. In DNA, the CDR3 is TGCGCCAGCAGCTTGGGAACGGGGGGCACAGATACGCAGTATTTT.

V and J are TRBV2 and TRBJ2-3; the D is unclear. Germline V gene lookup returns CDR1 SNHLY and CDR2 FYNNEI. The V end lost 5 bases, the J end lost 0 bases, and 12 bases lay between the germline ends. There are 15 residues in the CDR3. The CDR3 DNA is TGTGCCAGCAGTCAACTTAAGAGTAGCACAGATACGCAGTATTTT. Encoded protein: CASSQLKSSTDTQYF.

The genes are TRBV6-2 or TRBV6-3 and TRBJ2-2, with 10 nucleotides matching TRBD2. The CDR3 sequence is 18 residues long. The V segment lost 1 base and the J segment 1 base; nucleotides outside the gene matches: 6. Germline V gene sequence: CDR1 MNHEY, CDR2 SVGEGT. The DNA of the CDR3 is TGTGCCAGCAGTTACTATCCGGGACTAGCGCGGAACACCGGGGAGCTGTTTTTT. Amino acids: CASSYYPGLARNTGELFF.

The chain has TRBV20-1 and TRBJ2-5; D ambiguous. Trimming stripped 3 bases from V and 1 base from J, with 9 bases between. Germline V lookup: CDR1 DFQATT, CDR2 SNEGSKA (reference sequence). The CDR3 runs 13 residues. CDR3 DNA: TGCAGTGCTAGTGGTTCTGTCCAAGAGACCCAGTACTTC. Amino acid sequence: CSASGSVQETQYF.

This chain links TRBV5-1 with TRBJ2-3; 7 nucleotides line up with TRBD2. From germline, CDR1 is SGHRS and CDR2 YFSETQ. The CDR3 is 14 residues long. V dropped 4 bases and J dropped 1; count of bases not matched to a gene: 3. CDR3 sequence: CASSPSGGTDTQYF. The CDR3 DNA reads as TGCGCCAGCAGCCCAAGCGGGGGCACAGATACGCAGTATTTT.

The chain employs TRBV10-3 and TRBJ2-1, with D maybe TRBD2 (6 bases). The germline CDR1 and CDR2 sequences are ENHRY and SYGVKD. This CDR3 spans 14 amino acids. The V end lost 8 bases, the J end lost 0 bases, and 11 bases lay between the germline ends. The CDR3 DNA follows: TGTGCCATCGGGGAGGACTACTCCTACAATGAGCAGTTCTTC. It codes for CAIGEDYSYNEQFF.

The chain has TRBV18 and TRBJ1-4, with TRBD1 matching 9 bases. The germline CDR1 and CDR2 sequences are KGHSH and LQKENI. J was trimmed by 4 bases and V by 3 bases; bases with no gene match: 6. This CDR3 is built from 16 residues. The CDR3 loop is CASSPLPGQGNEKLFF. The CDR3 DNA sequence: TGTGCCAGCTCACCGTTACCGGGACAGGGTAATGAAAAACTGTTTTTT. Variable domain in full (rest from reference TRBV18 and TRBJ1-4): NAGVMQNPRHLVRRRGQEARLRCSPMKGHSHVYWYRQLPEEGLKFMVYLQKENIIDESGMPKERFSAEFPKEGPSILRIQQVVRGDSAAYFCASSPLPGQGNEKLFFGSGTQLSVL.

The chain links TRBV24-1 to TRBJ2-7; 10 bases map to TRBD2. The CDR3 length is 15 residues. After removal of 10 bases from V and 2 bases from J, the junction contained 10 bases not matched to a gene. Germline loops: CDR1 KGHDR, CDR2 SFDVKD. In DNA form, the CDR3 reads TGTGCCACTTGGTTAGCGGGGGGCGCCGCCTACGAGCAGTACGTC. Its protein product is CATWLAGGAAYEQYV.

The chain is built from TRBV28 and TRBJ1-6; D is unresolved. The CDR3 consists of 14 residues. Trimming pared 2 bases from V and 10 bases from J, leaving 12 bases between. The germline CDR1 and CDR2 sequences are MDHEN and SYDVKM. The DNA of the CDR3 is TGTGCCAGCAGTTTAGTGGGAATAGGGTCACCCCTCCACTTT. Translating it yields CASSLVGIGSPLHF. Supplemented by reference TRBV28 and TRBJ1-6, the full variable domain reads DVKVTQSSRYLVKRTGEKVFLECVQDMDHENMFWYRQDPGLGLRLIYFSYDVKMKEKGDIPEGYSVSREKKERFSLILESASTNQTSMYLCASSLVGIGSPLHFGNGTRLTVT.

This chain's CDR3 is CASSRLAGEANEQFF. The CDR3 coding sequence is TGCGCCAGCAGCCGACTAGCGGGAGAGGCGAATGAGCAGTTCTTC. V gene TRBV5-1 combines with J gene TRBJ2-1, with 12 bases identical to TRBD2. The CDR3 spans 15 residues. CDR1 is SGHRS, CDR2 YFSETQ, per germline. Trimming removed 4 bases from V and 7 bases from J; junction bases left unmatched: 6.

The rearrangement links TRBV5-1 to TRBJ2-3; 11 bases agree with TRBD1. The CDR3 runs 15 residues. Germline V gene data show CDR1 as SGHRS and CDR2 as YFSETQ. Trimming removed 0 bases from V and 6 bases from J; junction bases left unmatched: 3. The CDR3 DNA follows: TGCGCCAGCAGCTTGGAGAGGACAGGGGGCGATACGCAGTATTTT. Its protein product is CASSLERTGGDTQYF.